A single sample is the source of the 5 T cell receptor beta chains below, sequenced in a study of monozygotic twins with inflammatory bowel disease. TCRdb processed the 5' RACE reads again and assigns one entry to each CDR3 protein, with no DNA. This sample's table has 150,000 to 200,000 distinct CDR3 sequences. The specimen sequenced was blood. These TCRs come from a human donor with ulcerative colitis or Crohn's disease, or a healthy co-twin of an affected twin (not recorded which).

This chain connects TRBV2 to TRBJ2-2; no DNA is available, so the TRBD1 call from TCRdb remains unchecked. From germline, CDR1 is SNHLY and CDR2 FYNNEI. The CDR3 consists of 16 residues. The chain's CDR3 is CASREGTAQNTGELFF.

CDR3 residues: CASSEAREGREFF. The V and J genes are TRBV2 and TRBJ2-1; with no DNA, the TCRdb D assignment of TRBD2 cannot be verified. Germline lookup yields CDR1 SNHLY and CDR2 FYNNEI. CDR3 length equals 13 residues.

The chain has TRBV5-1 and TRBJ2-5; TCRdb gives TRBD1 as the D gene, but with no DNA this cannot be confirmed. Looked up from germline, CDR1 is SGHRS and CDR2 is YFSETQ. The CDR3 loop spans 15 amino acids. This CDR3 reads CASSILPGPGETQYF.

The rearrangement joins TRBV24-1 to TRBJ2-5; TCRdb lists TRBD1, though no DNA is available to test this call. The CDR3 runs 14 residues. Per the germline V gene, CDR1 is KGHDR and CDR2 is SFDVKD. The chain's CDR3 is CATSDRDRQETQYF.

This chain joins TRBV20-1 and TRBJ1-1; TCRdb proposes TRBD1, but this gene call is untestable without DNA. The CDR3 extends over 15 amino acids. The V gene's germline CDR1 is DFQATT and CDR2 SNEGSKA (reference sequence). The CDR3 reads CSAFSGTRGNTEAFF.